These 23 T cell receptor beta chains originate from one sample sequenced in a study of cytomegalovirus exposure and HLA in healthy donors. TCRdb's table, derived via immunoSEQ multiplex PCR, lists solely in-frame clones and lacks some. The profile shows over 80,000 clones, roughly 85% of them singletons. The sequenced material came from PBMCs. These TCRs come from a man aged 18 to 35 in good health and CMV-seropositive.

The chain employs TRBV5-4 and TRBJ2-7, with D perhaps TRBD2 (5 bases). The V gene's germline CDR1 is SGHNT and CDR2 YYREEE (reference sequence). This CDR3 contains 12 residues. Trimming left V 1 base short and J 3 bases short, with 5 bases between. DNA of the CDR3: TGTGCCAGCAGCTTGCGGGGCTACGAGCAGTACTTC. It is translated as CASSLRGYEQYF.

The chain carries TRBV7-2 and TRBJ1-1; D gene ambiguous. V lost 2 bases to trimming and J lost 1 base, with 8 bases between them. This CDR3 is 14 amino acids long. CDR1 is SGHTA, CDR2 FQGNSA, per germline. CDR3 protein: CASSLNPGNTEAFF. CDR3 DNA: TGTGCCAGCAGCTTAAATCCAGGGAACACTGAAGCTTTCTTT.

CDR3 nucleotide sequence: TGCGCCAGCAGCTTGGACAGGGACATTCAGTACTTC. Its protein product is CASSLDRDIQYF. The gene calls are TRBV5-1 and TRBJ2-4; perhaps TRBD1 as D (6 bases). The V gene lost 0 bases and the J gene lost 8 bases, with 6 bases spanning the gap. CDR1 is SGHRS, CDR2 YFSETQ, per germline. The CDR3 covers 12 residues.

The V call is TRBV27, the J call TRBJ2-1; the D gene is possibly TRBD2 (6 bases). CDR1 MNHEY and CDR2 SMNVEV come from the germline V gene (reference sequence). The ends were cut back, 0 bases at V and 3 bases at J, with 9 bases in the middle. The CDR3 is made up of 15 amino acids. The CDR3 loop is CASSLSGTDYNEQFF. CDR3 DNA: TGTGCCAGCAGTTTATCAGGGACTGACTACAATGAGCAGTTCTTC.

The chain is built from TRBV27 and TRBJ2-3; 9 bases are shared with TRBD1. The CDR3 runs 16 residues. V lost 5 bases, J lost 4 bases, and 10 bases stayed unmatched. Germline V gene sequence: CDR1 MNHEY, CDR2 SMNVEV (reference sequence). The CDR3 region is CASSLFGTGRPDTQYF. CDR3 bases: TGTGCCAGCAGTCTGTTTGGGACAGGGAGGCCAGATACGCAGTATTTT.

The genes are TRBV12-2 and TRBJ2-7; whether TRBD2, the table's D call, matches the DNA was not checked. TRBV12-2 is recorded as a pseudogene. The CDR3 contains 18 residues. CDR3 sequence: CASRLVGTSGSNPYEQYF. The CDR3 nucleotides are TGTGCAAGTCGCTTAGTCGGGACTAGCGGGAGTAACCCCTACGAGCAGTACTTC.

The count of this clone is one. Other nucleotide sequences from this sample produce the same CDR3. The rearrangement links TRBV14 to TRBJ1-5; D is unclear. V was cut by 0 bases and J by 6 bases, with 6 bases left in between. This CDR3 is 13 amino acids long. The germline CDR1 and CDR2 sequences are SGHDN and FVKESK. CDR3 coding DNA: TGTGCCAGCAGCCAAGACGGAGGTCAGCCCCAGCATTTT. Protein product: CASSQDGGQPQHF.

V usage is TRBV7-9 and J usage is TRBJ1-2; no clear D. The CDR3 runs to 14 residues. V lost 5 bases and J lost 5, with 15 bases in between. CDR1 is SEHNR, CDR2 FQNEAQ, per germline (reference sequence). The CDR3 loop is CASSDNEGGYGYTF. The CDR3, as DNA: TGTGCCAGCAGCGATAACGAGGGTGGTTATGGCTACACCTTC.

The CDR3 region is CASSINRASNQPQHF. The CDR3 nucleotides are TGTGCCAGTAGTATAAACAGGGCGAGCAATCAGCCCCAGCATTTT. The V gene is TRBV19, the J gene TRBJ1-5; perhaps TRBD1 as D (6 bases). CDR1 and CDR2 (germline): LNHDA, SQIVND (reference sequence). This CDR3 has 15 amino acids. Trimming removed 2 bases at V and 1 base at J, with 9 bases between.

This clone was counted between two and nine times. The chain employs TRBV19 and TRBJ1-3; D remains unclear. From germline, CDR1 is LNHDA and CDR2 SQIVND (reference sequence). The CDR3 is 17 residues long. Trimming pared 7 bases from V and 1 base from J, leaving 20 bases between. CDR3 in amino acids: CASTSEAGWRSGNTIYF. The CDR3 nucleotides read TGTGCCAGTACTTCCGAGGCGGGGTGGAGATCTGGAAACACCATATATTTT.

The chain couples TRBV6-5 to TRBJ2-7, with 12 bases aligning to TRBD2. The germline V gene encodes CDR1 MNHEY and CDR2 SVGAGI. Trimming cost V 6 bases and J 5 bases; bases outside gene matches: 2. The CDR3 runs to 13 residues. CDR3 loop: CASRRLAGDEQYF. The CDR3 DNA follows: TGTGCCAGCAGGCGACTAGCGGGAGACGAGCAGTACTTC.

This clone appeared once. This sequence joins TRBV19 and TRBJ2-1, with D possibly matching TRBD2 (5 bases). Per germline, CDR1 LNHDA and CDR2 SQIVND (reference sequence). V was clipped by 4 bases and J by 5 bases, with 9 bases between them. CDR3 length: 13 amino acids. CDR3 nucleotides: TGTGCCAGTAGTAGAGGGAACAACAATGAGCAGTTCTTC. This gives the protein CASSRGNNNEQFF.

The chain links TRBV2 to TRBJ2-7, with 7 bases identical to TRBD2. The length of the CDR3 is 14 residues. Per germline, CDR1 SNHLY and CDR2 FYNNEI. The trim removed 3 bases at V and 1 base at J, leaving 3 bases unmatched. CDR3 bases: TGTGCCAGCAGTGAGGTAGCGGGTTCCTACGAGCAGTACGTC. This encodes CASSEVAGSYEQYV.

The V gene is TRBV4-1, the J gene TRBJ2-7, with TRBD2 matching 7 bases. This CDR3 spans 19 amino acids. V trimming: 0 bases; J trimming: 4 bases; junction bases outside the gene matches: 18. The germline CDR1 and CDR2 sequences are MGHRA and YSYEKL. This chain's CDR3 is CASSQDPSRRGGLVYEQYF. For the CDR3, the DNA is TGCGCCAGCAGCCAAGACCCCTCCCGGAGGGGAGGGTTAGTGTACGAGCAGTACTTC.

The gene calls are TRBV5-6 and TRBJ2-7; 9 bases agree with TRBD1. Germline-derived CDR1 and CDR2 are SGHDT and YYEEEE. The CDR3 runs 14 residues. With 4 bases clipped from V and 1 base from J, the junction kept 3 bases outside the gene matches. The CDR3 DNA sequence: TGTGCCAGCAGCCGTGGACAGGGGTCCTACGAGCAGTACTTC. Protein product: CASSRGQGSYEQYF.

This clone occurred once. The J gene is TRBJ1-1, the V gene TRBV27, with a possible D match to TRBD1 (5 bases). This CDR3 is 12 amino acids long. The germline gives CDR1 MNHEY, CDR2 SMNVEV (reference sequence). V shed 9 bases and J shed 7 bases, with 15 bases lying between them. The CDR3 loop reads CASYGGESEAFF. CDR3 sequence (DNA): TGTGCCAGTTACGGGGGGGAGAGTGAAGCTTTCTTT.

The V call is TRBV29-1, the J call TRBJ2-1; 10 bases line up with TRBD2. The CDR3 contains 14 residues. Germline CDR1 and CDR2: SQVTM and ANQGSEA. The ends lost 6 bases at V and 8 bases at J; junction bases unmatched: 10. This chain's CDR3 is CSVEGLAGVYEQFF. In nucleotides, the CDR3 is TGCAGCGTCGAGGGGCTAGCGGGAGTCTATGAGCAGTTCTTC.

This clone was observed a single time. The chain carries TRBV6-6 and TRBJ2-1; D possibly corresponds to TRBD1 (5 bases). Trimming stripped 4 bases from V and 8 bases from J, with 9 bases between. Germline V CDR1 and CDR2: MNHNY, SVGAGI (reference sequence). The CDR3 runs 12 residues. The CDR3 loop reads CASSWGLDEQFF. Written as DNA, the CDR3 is TGTGCCAGCAGTTGGGGCCTCGATGAGCAGTTCTTC.

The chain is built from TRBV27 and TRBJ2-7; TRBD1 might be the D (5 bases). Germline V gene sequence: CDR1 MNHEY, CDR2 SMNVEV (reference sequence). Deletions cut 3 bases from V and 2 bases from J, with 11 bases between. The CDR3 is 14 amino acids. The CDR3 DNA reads TGTGCCAGCAGTTTCGGGCAGGGTCCCTACGAGCAGTACTTC. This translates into CASSFGQGPYEQYF.

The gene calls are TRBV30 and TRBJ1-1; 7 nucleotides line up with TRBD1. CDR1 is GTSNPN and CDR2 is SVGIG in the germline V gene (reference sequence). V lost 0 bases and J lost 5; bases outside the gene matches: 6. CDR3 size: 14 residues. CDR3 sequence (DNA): TGTGCCTGGAGTGTAAGCGACAGGGCTACTGAAGCTTTCTTT. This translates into CAWSVSDRATEAFF.

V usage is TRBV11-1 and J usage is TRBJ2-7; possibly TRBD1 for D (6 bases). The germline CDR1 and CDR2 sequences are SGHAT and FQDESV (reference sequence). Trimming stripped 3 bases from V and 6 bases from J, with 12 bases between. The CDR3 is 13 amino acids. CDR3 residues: CASSFENRAEQYV. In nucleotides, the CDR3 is TGTGCCAGCAGCTTCGAGAACAGGGCCGAGCAGTACGTC.

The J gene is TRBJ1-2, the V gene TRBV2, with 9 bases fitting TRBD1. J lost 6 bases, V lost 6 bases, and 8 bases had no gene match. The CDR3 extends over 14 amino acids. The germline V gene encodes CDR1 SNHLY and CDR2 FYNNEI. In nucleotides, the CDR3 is TGTGCCAGCAGAGACGGGACAGGGTACGATGGCTACACCTTC. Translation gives CASRDGTGYDGYTF.

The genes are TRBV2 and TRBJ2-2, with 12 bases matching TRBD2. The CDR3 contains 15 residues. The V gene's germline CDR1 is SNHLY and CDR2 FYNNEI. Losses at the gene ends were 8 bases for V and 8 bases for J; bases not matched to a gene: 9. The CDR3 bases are TGTGCCAGCGTACGACTAGCGGGAGTAAGGGGGGAGCTGTTTTTT. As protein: CASVRLAGVRGELFF.